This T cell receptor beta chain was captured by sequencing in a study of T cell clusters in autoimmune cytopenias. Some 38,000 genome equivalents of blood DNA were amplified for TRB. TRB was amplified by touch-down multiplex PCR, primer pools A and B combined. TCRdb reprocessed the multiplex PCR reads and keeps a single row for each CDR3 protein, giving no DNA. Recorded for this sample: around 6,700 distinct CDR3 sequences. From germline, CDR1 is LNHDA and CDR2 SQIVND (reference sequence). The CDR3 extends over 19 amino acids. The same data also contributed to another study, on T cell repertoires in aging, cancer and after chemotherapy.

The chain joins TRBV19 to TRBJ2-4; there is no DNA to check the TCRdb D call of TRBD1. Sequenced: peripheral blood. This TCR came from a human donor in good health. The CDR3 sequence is CASSITRGGTGKVKNIQYF.